This T cell receptor beta chain was recovered during a study of T cell repertoires in cytomegalovirus infection. Study results and caveats: CMV carriers with the relevant HLA were identified by cumulative public TCR beta family frequency. What dominated the ex vivo response were HLA-C-restricted CMV-specific TCR beta clonotypes.

There are a few counts of this clonotype. What it binds is not known. MiXCR, applied by TCRdb to the reads, yields one record per CDR3 protein. This table has some 150,000 distinct CDR3 sequences, about 6.5% appearing once. This CDR3 has 17 residues. J gave up 0 bases and V 3 bases, and 8 bases lay outside the gene matches. Sequencing was done on a sample of PBMCs. This receptor was taken from a human donor in good health (CMV status not recorded). Some clones in this sample may be carry-over from other donors' samples. This sequence joins TRBV12-3 or TRBV12-4 and TRBJ1-3; 7 bases align to TRBD1. Here the CDR3 reads CASSFMTGRISGNTIYF. CDR3 DNA sequence: TGTGCCAGCAGTTTCATGACAGGGCGGATCTCTGGAAACACCATATATTTT.